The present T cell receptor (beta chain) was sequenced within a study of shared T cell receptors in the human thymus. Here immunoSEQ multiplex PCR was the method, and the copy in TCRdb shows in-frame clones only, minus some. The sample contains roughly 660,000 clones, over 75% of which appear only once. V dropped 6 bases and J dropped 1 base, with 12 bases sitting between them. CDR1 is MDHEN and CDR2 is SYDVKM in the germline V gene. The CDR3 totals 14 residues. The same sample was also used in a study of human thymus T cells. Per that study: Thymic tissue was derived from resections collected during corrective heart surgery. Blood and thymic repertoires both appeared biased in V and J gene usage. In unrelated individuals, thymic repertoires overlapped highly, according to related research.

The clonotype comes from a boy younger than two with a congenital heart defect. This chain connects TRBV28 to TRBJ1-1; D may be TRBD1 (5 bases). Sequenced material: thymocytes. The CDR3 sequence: CASSLTGPNTEAFF. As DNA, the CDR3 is TGTGCCAGCAGCCTCACAGGACCGAACACTGAAGCTTTCTTT.